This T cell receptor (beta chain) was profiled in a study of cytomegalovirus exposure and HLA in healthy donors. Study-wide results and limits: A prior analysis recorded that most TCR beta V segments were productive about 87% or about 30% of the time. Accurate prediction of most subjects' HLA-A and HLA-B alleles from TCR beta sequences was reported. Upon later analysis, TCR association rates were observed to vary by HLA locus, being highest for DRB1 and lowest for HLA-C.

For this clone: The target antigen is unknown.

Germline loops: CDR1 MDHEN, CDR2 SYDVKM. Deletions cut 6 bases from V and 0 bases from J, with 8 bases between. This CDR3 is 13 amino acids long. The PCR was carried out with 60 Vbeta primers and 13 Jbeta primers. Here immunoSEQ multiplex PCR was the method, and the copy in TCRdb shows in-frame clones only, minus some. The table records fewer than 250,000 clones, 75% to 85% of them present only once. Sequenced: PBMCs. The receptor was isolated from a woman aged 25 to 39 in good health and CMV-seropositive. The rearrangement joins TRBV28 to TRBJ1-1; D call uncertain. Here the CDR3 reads CASRVSVNTEAFF. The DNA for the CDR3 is TGTGCCAGCAGAGTCAGTGTGAACACTGAAGCTTTCTTT.